A single sample gave rise to the 7 T cell receptor gamma chains below, sequenced in a study of Vδ1+ human thymocytes. Their cognate antigens are unknown. Study-wide results and limits: Thymic TRG and TRD repertoires appeared highly polyclonal.

RNA was extracted from the cells and then reverse transcribed. Pooled V-gene forward primers with one constant-region reverse primer generated the CDR3 amplicons by multiplex PCR. TCRdb used CATT to re-call clones from the multiplex PCR reads. The table includes 20,000 to 25,000 gamma-chain clones, approximately 13% detected once. Sample: Vdelta1+ gamma-delta thymocytes from the thymus. Subset here: FACS-sorted CD3+ TCRalphabeta- TCRVdelta1+ TCRVdelta2- thymocytes. Receptors were obtained from a child under three years old who had congenital heart surgery.

About this clone itself: At the DNA level, this CDR3 is encoded by other sequences in the same sample as well. J is TRGJP2 and V is TRGV8. J gave up 2 bases and V 5 bases, and 5 bases lay outside the gene matches. Per germline, CDR1 VENAVY and CDR2 YDSYNSRV. The CDR3 contains 14 residues. The CDR3 loop is CATWAESSDWIKTF. The CDR3 DNA reads TGTGCCACCTGGGCCGAAAGTAGTGATTGGATCAAGACGTTT.

This clone was found a few times. The J gene is TRGJ1 or TRGJ2, the V gene TRGV3. This CDR3 has 14 residues. Germline trimming cut 0 bases from V and 4 bases from J; bases unmatched to any gene: 6. The V gene's germline CDR1 is VTNTFY and CDR2 YDVSTARD (reference sequence). In DNA form, the CDR3 reads TGTGCCACCTGGGACAGGAACCTCTATTATAAGAAACTCTTT. The encoded protein is CATWDRNLYYKKLF.

This clone was observed a few times. The J gene is TRGJ1 or TRGJ2, the V gene TRGV9. V lost 2 bases and J lost 1; bases outside the gene matches: 14. Germline V gene lookup returns CDR1 GITISATS and CDR2 ISYDGTV (reference sequence). The CDR3 totals 17 residues. The CDR3: CALWEAGGRTNYYKKLF. The CDR3 DNA is TGTGCCTTGTGGGAGGCTGGGGGGAGAACCAATTATTATAAGAAACTCTTT.

In this sample, this clone turned up a few times. This rearrangement joins TRGV5 to TRGJ1 or TRGJ2. CDR1 and CDR2 from the germline V gene are VINAFY and YDVSNSKD. CDR3 length: 14 amino acids. V lost 0 bases to trimming and J lost 5 bases; unmatched junction nucleotides: 7. The CDR3 DNA sequence: TGTGCCACCTGGGACAGGCGAGAGGATTATAAGAAACTCTTT. The encoded protein is CATWDRREDYKKLF.

This clone is labeled as medium-sized. This CDR3 is also generated by other DNA sequences in the sample. The gene calls are TRGV9 and TRGJ1 or TRGJ2. With V trimmed by 1 base and J by 9 bases, 3 bases remained unmatched. The CDR3 covers 11 residues. Germline CDR1 is GITISATS and CDR2 is ISYDGTV (reference sequence). CDR3 protein: CALWEVRKKLF. The CDR3 bases are TGTGCCTTGTGGGAGGTCCGTAAGAAACTCTTT.

A remark on this clone: Other DNA variants within this sample encode the same CDR3. This rearrangement joins TRGV8 to TRGJ1 or TRGJ2. V was clipped by 5 bases and J by 0 bases; unmatched bases: 4. The CDR3 has 13 residues. Germline lookup yields CDR1 VENAVY and CDR2 YDSYNSRV. CDR3 bases: TGTGCCACCTGGGTCCCGAATTATTATAAGAAACTCTTT. This translates into CATWVPNYYKKLF.

Only a few counts were recorded for this clone. At the DNA level, this CDR3 is encoded by other sequences in the same sample as well. The rearrangement joins TRGV3 to TRGJ1 or TRGJ2. The junction had 4 bases not matched to a gene; V was cut back by 5 bases and J by 3 bases. The CDR3 runs 12 residues. The V gene's germline CDR1 is VTNTFY and CDR2 YDVSTARD (reference sequence). CDR3 in amino acids: CATWGFYYKKLF. The DNA of the CDR3 is TGTGCCACCTGGGGCTTTTATTATAAGAAACTCTTT.